Listed here are 2 T cell receptor beta chains from one sample, sequenced in a study of spatial heterogeneity in lung cancer. TCRdb recomputed calls from the 5' RACE reads with MiXCR, one row per CDR3 protein. This sample has about 90,000 distinct CDR3 sequences, with roughly 9.5% found just once. As to time point: sample taken at primary tumor resection. Whole RNA came from tumor, nontumor lung or frozen PBMC and was sequenced without being sorted. Here the sequenced sample was PBMCs, taken at surgery. The receptors come from a male donor with early-stage non-small cell lung cancer.

This clonotype has at least ten counts. CDR3 residues: CASSQTDNEAFF. Written as DNA, the CDR3 is TGTGCCAGCAGCCAAACCGACAATGAAGCTTTCTTT. V and J are TRBV7-9 and TRBJ1-1; no clear D. The CDR3 loop spans 12 amino acids. Germline V gives CDR1 SEHNR, CDR2 FQNEAQ (reference sequence). Trimming stripped 5 bases from V and 7 bases from J, with 11 bases between.

This clonotype was counted ten times or more. This chain connects TRBV6-2 or TRBV6-3 to TRBJ1-6; weak D call: TRBD1 (6 bases). Germline assignment: CDR1 MNHEY and CDR2 SVGEGT. Trimming shortened V by 6 bases and J by 9 bases, and 15 bases separated the two germline ends. CDR3 length: 14 residues. Here the CDR3 reads CASRLGATSSPLHF. In DNA, the CDR3 is TGTGCCAGCAGGCTGGGGGCGACGAGTTCACCCCTCCACTTT.